Detailed here is one T cell receptor beta chain. The antigen is not known. This sample is drawn from a study of beta chain features in type 1 diabetes. Germline CDR1 reads GTSNPN; CDR2 reads SVGIG (reference sequence). Trimming removed 0 bases at V and 4 bases at J, with 9 bases between. The CDR3 spans 13 residues. Points from the study as a whole: All four CD4+ subsets of Type 1 diabetes patients contained TCRB CDR3s that were moderately but significantly shorter.

Expressed TCRB transcripts were sequenced after all isolated RNA was converted to cDNA. The repertoire was sequenced with immunoSEQ multiplex PCR; TCRdb's copy has only in-frame clones and lacks some. Of around 9,600 clones in the sample, around 82% were seen once. The V gene is TRBV30, the J gene TRBJ1-1; D gene unclear. The TCR comes from a woman between 18 and 29 years old in good health. The sequenced sample was Tregs from blood. For the CDR3, the DNA is TGTGCCTGGAGTGTACGGTCTCTCACTGAAGCTTTCTTT. This translates into CAWSVRSLTEAFF.